The rows below give T cell receptor beta chains drawn from one sample of a study of OX40 agonist ivuxolimab in advanced cancers. The assay was immunoSEQ multiplex PCR, and TCRdb's table has in-frame clones only and misses some. The sample has tens of thousands of clones; around 94% are singletons. The specimen was CD4+ or CD8+ T cells sorted from blood, collected in a trial of the OX40 agonist ivuxolimab. The source of these receptors is an adult with an advanced solid tumor such as melanoma, head and neck, liver or kidney cancer. Both conserved end residues are part of each CDR3. Fields, in order: clone size, D gene, J gene, V gene, CDR3 DNA, CDR3 protein. The D gene is left open where the match is weak. Size values are once, few and many counts, or a class for expanded clones, and some rows have none.

clone_size: NA; d_call: TRBD1; j_call: TRBJ1-1; v_call: TRBV19; cdr3_nt: TGTGCCAGTAGTTCGACGACAGGGACTGAAGCTTTCTTT; cdr3_aa: CASSSTTGTEAFF
clone_size: NA; d_call: NA; j_call: TRBJ2-5; v_call: TRBV2; cdr3_nt: TGTGCCAGCAGTGATTGGGGGCTGCAAGAGACCCAGTACTTC; cdr3_aa: CASSDWGLQETQYF
clone_size: NA; d_call: TRBD1; j_call: TRBJ1-5; v_call: TRBV28; cdr3_nt: TGTGCCTCAAGAGCACGGACAGGGTGGGGGATCAATCAGCCCCAGCATTTT; cdr3_aa: CASRARTGWGINQPQHF
clone_size: NA; d_call: TRBD1; j_call: TRBJ1-2; v_call: TRBV23-1; cdr3_nt: TGCGCCAGCAGTCCCTGCCCCCGGGACAGCGGTAACTATGGCTACACCTTC; cdr3_aa: CASSPCPRDSGNYGYTF
clone_size: NA; d_call: TRBD2; j_call: TRBJ2-3; v_call: TRBV27; cdr3_nt: TGTGCCAGCGGACTAGCGGGAGCGATTAGCACAGATACGCAGTATTTT; cdr3_aa: CASGLAGAISTDTQYF
clone_size: NA; d_call: NA; j_call: TRBJ2-3; v_call: TRBV7-9; cdr3_nt: TGTGCCAGCAGCCGGGTGGAGCAGATGGTCACAGATACGCAGTATTTT; cdr3_aa: CASSRVEQMVTDTQYF
clone_size: NA; d_call: NA; j_call: TRBJ1-1; v_call: TRBV5-1; cdr3_nt: TGCGCCAGCAGCCCAGGGCTGATAAACACTGAAGCTTTCTTT; cdr3_aa: CASSPGLINTEAFF
clone_size: NA; d_call: TRBD2; j_call: TRBJ2-3; v_call: TRBV9; cdr3_nt: TGTGCCAGCAGCGTAGAGGGACTAGCGGCTAGCACAGATACGCAGTATTTT; cdr3_aa: CASSVEGLAASTDTQYF
clone_size: NA; d_call: NA; j_call: TRBJ2-7; v_call: TRBV9; cdr3_nt: TGTGCCAGCAGCCCCCCAGGGCGCGGGTCCAACGAGCAGTACTTC; cdr3_aa: CASSPPGRGSNEQYF
clone_size: once; d_call: TRBD2; j_call: TRBJ2-5; v_call: TRBV29-1; cdr3_nt: TGCAGCGGTGGACTAGCGATCCAAGAGACCCAGTACTTC; cdr3_aa: CSGGLAIQETQYF
clone_size: NA; d_call: NA; j_call: TRBJ2-7; v_call: TRBV11-3; cdr3_nt: TGTGCCAGCAGCCGATGGCCCCGGGAGCTAGGGGACGAGCAGTACTTC; cdr3_aa: CASSRWPRELGDEQYF
clone_size: NA; d_call: TRBD1; j_call: TRBJ1-1; v_call: TRBV19; cdr3_nt: TGTGCCAGTAGAGAAGCCGGGACAGGGAACACTGAAGCTTTCTTT; cdr3_aa: CASREAGTGNTEAFF
clone_size: NA; d_call: TRBD1; j_call: TRBJ2-7; v_call: TRBV9; cdr3_nt: TGTGCCAGCAGCCCCTGGGACAGGGTCCACGAGCAGTACTTC; cdr3_aa: CASSPWDRVHEQYF
clone_size: NA; d_call: NA; j_call: TRBJ1-2; v_call: TRBV9; cdr3_nt: TGTGCCAGCAGCCGAGGGACGGCCGGGAACTATGGCTACACCTTC; cdr3_aa: CASSRGTAGNYGYTF
clone_size: NA; d_call: NA; j_call: TRBJ1-1; v_call: TRBV5-6; cdr3_nt: TGTGCCAGCAGCTGGGGGGGATTGGACACTGAAGCTTTCTTT; cdr3_aa: CASSWGGLDTEAFF
clone_size: NA; d_call: TRBD2; j_call: TRBJ2-1; v_call: TRBV19; cdr3_nt: TGTGCCAGCAGGACCGGGACTAGCGGGAATGAGCAGTTCTTC; cdr3_aa: CASRTGTSGNEQFF
clone_size: NA; d_call: NA; j_call: TRBJ1-2; v_call: TRBV9; cdr3_nt: TGTGCCAGCAGCGAAATAAGAGACGATGGCTACACCTTC; cdr3_aa: CASSEIRDDGYTF
clone_size: NA; d_call: NA; j_call: TRBJ2-1; v_call: TRBV12-1; cdr3_nt: TGTGCCTCCTTCCCGGGACTAGCGGGATTCCGTTCCCACAATGAGCAGTTCTTC; cdr3_aa: CASFPGLAGFRSHNEQFF
clone_size: NA; d_call: TRBD1; j_call: TRBJ2-3; v_call: TRBV18; cdr3_nt: TGTGCCAGCTCACCACCAAGGACAGGGGGCGCGGTGAGCACAGATACGCAGTATTTT; cdr3_aa: CASSPPRTGGAVSTDTQYF
clone_size: NA; d_call: NA; j_call: TRBJ2-7; v_call: TRBV4-1; cdr3_nt: TGCGCCAGCAGCCAAGAGGGCGGGTCCGGCTTTTACGAGCAGTACTTC; cdr3_aa: CASSQEGGSGFYEQYF
clone_size: NA; d_call: NA; j_call: TRBJ2-7; v_call: TRBV9; cdr3_nt: TGTGCCAGCAGCGTAGGTGGGGGACCGAGCTCCTACGAGCAGTACTTC; cdr3_aa: CASSVGGGPSSYEQYF
clone_size: NA; d_call: NA; j_call: TRBJ2-1; v_call: TRBV4-3; cdr3_nt: TGCGCCAGCAGCCAAGATCAGGGTCACTCCTACAATGAGCAGTTCTTC; cdr3_aa: CASSQDQGHSYNEQFF
clone_size: NA; d_call: TRBD1; j_call: TRBJ1-1; v_call: TRBV18; cdr3_nt: TGTGCCAGCTCACTTGAACAGGGGTTGACTGAAGCTTTCTTT; cdr3_aa: CASSLEQGLTEAFF
clone_size: NA; d_call: NA; j_call: TRBJ1-2; v_call: TRBV7-6; cdr3_nt: TGTGCCAGCAGCTTTGGGGGGGTAATGGTCTCCTATGGCTACACCTTC; cdr3_aa: CASSFGGVMVSYGYTF
clone_size: NA; d_call: TRBD2; j_call: TRBJ2-1; v_call: TRBV27; cdr3_nt: TGTGCCAGCAGTTTGGGGACTAGCGGGACCAATGAGCAGTTCTTC; cdr3_aa: CASSLGTSGTNEQFF
clone_size: NA; d_call: NA; j_call: TRBJ2-5; v_call: TRBV7-9; cdr3_nt: TGTGCCAGCAGCCCAGATTGGGAGACCCAGTACTTC; cdr3_aa: CASSPDWETQYF
clone_size: NA; d_call: TRBD2; j_call: TRBJ2-7; v_call: TRBV27; cdr3_nt: TGTGCCAGCAGCCCTAGCGGGATTTCCTACGAGCAGTACTTC; cdr3_aa: CASSPSGISYEQYF
clone_size: NA; d_call: NA; j_call: TRBJ2-7; v_call: TRBV5-1; cdr3_nt: TGCGCCAGCAGTTTAGGGAGGCGCTCCTACGAGCAGTACTTC; cdr3_aa: CASSLGRRSYEQYF
clone_size: NA; d_call: TRBD2; j_call: TRBJ2-7; v_call: TRBV30; cdr3_nt: TGTGCCTGGAGAGTAGCGGGGTTAAGCTCCTACGAGCAGTACTTC; cdr3_aa: CAWRVAGLSSYEQYF
clone_size: NA; d_call: NA; j_call: TRBJ2-2; v_call: TRBV6-1; cdr3_nt: TGTGCCAGCACGGAGGGGAACACCGGGGAGCTGTTTTTT; cdr3_aa: CASTEGNTGELFF
clone_size: once; d_call: TRBD2; j_call: TRBJ2-7; v_call: TRBV10-3; cdr3_nt: TGTGCCATCAGCCCGACTAGCGGGCCTGCCTACGAGCAGTACTTC; cdr3_aa: CAISPTSGPAYEQYF
clone_size: NA; d_call: NA; j_call: TRBJ2-7; v_call: TRBV7-3; cdr3_nt: TGTGCCCGGACCGGGGGGCAGTACTTC; cdr3_aa: CARTGGQYF
clone_size: NA; d_call: TRBD2; j_call: TRBJ2-5; v_call: TRBV28; cdr3_nt: TGTGCCAGCCCCAGCCAGGGAGGGGAGACCCAGTACTTC; cdr3_aa: CASPSQGGETQYF
clone_size: NA; d_call: TRBD2; j_call: TRBJ2-7; v_call: TRBV2; cdr3_nt: TGTGCCAGCAGTCCTAGCGGGAGGGCTGCCTACGAGCAGTACTTC; cdr3_aa: CASSPSGRAAYEQYF